A single sample is the source of the 21 T cell receptor beta chains below, sequenced in a study of OX40 agonist ivuxolimab in advanced cancers. Sequenced by immunoSEQ multiplex PCR; TCRdb stores in-frame clones only, minus some. The repertoire consists of 70,000 to 80,000 clones, with around nine tenths occurring once and the leading ten covering about 0.45%. Sequencing used CD4+ or CD8+ T cells sorted from blood, obtained in a trial of the OX40 agonist ivuxolimab. All receptors come from an adult with an advanced solid tumor such as melanoma, head and neck, liver or kidney cancer.

Only one count was recorded for this clone. The chain uses TRBV20-1 and TRBJ1-2; D remains unclear. Per the germline V gene, CDR1 is DFQATT and CDR2 is SNEGSKA (reference sequence). The CDR3 sequence is 11 residues long. With 1 base removed from V and 11 bases from J, the gap between germline ends came to 11 bases. The CDR3 DNA follows: TGCAGTGCTAGAGCGGAGAGTTTATACACCTTC. Amino acids: CSARAESLYTF.

The chain carries TRBV19 and TRBJ2-1, with 9 bases lining up with TRBD2. Germline V lookup: CDR1 LNHDA, CDR2 SQIVND (reference sequence). Germline trimming cut 6 bases from V and 0 bases from J; bases unmatched to any gene: 0. The CDR3 sequence is 14 residues long. The CDR3 loop reads CASRTSGSYNEQFF. The CDR3 DNA follows: TGTGCCAGTAGGACTAGCGGCTCCTACAATGAGCAGTTCTTC.

The J gene is TRBJ1-3, the V gene TRBV11-2; D call uncertain. Germline V gives CDR1 SGHAT, CDR2 FQNNGV. This CDR3 comprises 16 residues. V lost 5 bases, J lost 0 bases, and 14 bases lay in between. The CDR3 DNA follows: TGTGCCAGCAGCATAACCCCCTCTCTCTCTGGAAACACCATATATTTT. It translates to CASSITPSLSGNTIYF.

The chain carries TRBV18 and TRBJ2-1; 12 bases are a match to TRBD2. Per germline, CDR1 KGHSH and CDR2 LQKENI. J gave up 0 bases and V 3 bases, and 15 bases lay outside the gene matches. The CDR3 length is 21 residues. The CDR3 DNA reads as TGTGCCAGCTCACCTGGGGGACTAGCGGGCCAAACCCCTAGCTCCTACAATGAGCAGTTCTTC. As protein: CASSPGGLAGQTPSSYNEQFF. Based on the CDR3 plus reference TRBV18 and TRBJ2-1, the full variable domain is NAGVMQNPRHLVRRRGQEARLRCSPMKGHSHVYWYRQLPEEGLKFMVYLQKENIIDESGMPKERFSAEFPKEGPSILRIQQVVRGDSAAYFCASSPGGLAGQTPSSYNEQFFGPGTRLTVL.

To note about this clone: Other nucleotide sequences from this sample produce the same CDR3. This chain links TRBV9 with TRBJ2-3; TRBD2 aligns across 14 bases. Unmatched junction bases numbered 8, after V lost 4 bases and J lost 4 bases. This CDR3 comprises 17 residues. CDR1 SGDLS and CDR2 YYNGEE come from the germline V gene. In DNA form, the CDR3 reads TGTGCCAGCAGCTTGACGACTAGCGGGAGGGTAGCAGATACGCAGTATTTT. This translates into CASSLTTSGRVADTQYF.

For the CDR3, the DNA is TGTGCCAGCAGCTTAGCCACTCCTAGCGGGAGTAGCACAGATACGCAGTATTTT. Protein: CASSLATPSGSSTDTQYF. The chain carries TRBV11-2 and TRBJ2-3, with 10 bases aligning to TRBD2. This CDR3 is 18 amino acids long. J was trimmed by 0 bases and V by 1 base; bases with no gene match: 7. Germline CDR1 reads SGHAT; CDR2 reads FQNNGV.

The V and J genes are TRBV30 and TRBJ1-1; D is perhaps TRBD1 (6 bases). CDR1 is GTSNPN, CDR2 SVGIG, per germline (reference sequence). CDR3 length: 13 residues. V dropped 2 bases and J dropped 3 bases, with 10 bases sitting between them. The CDR3 loop is CAWSTGSDTEAFF. The CDR3 DNA follows: TGTGCCTGGAGTACAGGGTCGGACACTGAAGCTTTCTTT.

This chain connects TRBV9 to TRBJ2-1, with TRBD2 matching 10 bases. CDR3 size: 15 residues. Per germline, CDR1 SGDLS and CDR2 YYNGEE. The trim removed 3 bases at V and 5 bases at J, leaving 5 bases unmatched. The CDR3 region has the DNA TGTGCCAGCAGCGCCTCTAGCGGGAGCCACAATGAGCAGTTCTTC. This sequence encodes CASSASSGSHNEQFF.

The genes are TRBV7-2 and TRBJ1-1; a possible D gene is TRBD1 (5 bases). The CDR3 totals 18 residues. V lost 1 base and J lost 1, with 19 bases in between. CDR1 SGHTA and CDR2 FQGNSA come from the germline V gene. The CDR3 is CASSLVGTVPSGNTEAFF. Here the CDR3 DNA reads TGTGCCAGCAGCTTAGTGGGGACGGTACCTTCTGGGAACACTGAAGCTTTCTTT.

The chain carries TRBV27 and TRBJ2-5; maybe TRBD1 (5 bases). Germline CDR1 MNHEY, CDR2 SMNVEV (reference sequence). This CDR3 region has 11 residues. Trimming removed 6 bases at V and 7 bases at J, with 9 bases between. This CDR3 is CASSWGGTQYF. The CDR3 DNA reads TGTGCCAGCAGCTGGGGCGGGACCCAGTACTTC.

The table lists this clone with a few counts. The chain recombines TRBV5-1 with TRBJ2-3; D might be TRBD1 (6 bases). Germline-derived CDR1 and CDR2 are SGHRS and YFSETQ. Between the trimmed V and J ends, which lost 4 bases and 0 bases, there was a span of 12 bases. This CDR3 is built from 15 residues. CDR3 sequence: CASSTTQGSTDTQYF. The CDR3 DNA follows: TGCGCCAGCAGCACAACACAGGGAAGCACAGATACGCAGTATTTT.

J is TRBJ1-3 and V is TRBV7-9, with D perhaps matching TRBD1 (5 bases). Germline assignment: CDR1 SEHNR and CDR2 FQNEAQ (reference sequence). The CDR3 runs 18 residues. V lost 5 bases to trimming and J lost 0 bases, with 20 bases between them. The CDR3 DNA is TGTGCCAGCAGCCCCATAATGGGACGGCTCGTCTCTGGAAACACCATATATTTT. It is translated as CASSPIMGRLVSGNTIYF.

This clone was counted only a few times. This chain joins TRBV7-9 and TRBJ1-1; D not resolved. The CDR3 runs to 15 residues. Per germline, CDR1 SEHNR and CDR2 FQNEAQ (reference sequence). Trimming left V 3 bases short and J 0 bases short, with 11 bases between. CDR3 in DNA: TGTGCCAGCAGCTTGCCTGACATCATGAACACTGAAGCTTTCTTT. Its translation is CASSLPDIMNTEAFF.

This clone was detected once. The chain is built from TRBV5-1 and TRBJ1-2; no clear D. Looked up from germline, CDR1 is SGHRS and CDR2 is YFSETQ. The V and J ends lost 0 bases and 4 bases respectively, with 4 bases between them. The CDR3 has 12 amino acids. This CDR3 is CASSLDIYGYTF. The CDR3 coding sequence is TGCGCCAGCAGCTTGGACATCTATGGCTACACCTTC.

Here the CDR3 reads CAWSVGQTSVEQYF. CDR3 nucleotide sequence: TGTGCCTGGAGTGTGGGACAGACTAGTGTTGAGCAGTACTTC. The chain links TRBV30 to TRBJ2-7; maybe TRBD1 (7 bases). The CDR3 runs 14 residues. V shed 0 bases and J shed 7 bases, with 16 bases lying between them. Germline loops: CDR1 GTSNPN, CDR2 SVGIG (reference sequence).

This sequence joins TRBV27 and TRBJ2-5, with 7 positions matching TRBD1. Near its end, the DNA agrees better with TRBJ2-7, so the J call may be wrong. The CDR3 is made up of 14 amino acids. CDR1 is MNHEY and CDR2 is SMNVEV in the germline V gene (reference sequence). The CDR3 protein is CASSLRTGSYEQYF. CDR3 sequence (DNA): TGTGCCAGCAGTCTGAGGACAGGTTCCTACGAGCAGTACTTC.

The rearrangement uses TRBV7-9 and TRBJ2-3, with TRBD2 matching 14 bases. J was trimmed by 6 bases and V by 4 bases; bases with no gene match: 12. CDR3 size: 18 residues. Germline CDR1 is SEHNR and CDR2 is FQNEAQ (reference sequence). CDR3: CASSSTSGRDLRTDTQYF. The CDR3 region has the DNA TGTGCCAGCAGCTCGACTAGCGGGAGGGACTTGCGTACGGATACGCAGTATTTT.

The genes are TRBV7-9 and TRBJ2-1; the match to TRBD2 covers 10 bases. The germline V gene encodes CDR1 SEHNR and CDR2 FQNEAQ (reference sequence). The V gene end was trimmed by 5 bases and the J gene end by 6 bases; junction bases not matched to a gene: 10. The CDR3 extends over 16 amino acids. CDR3 sequence: CASSPDLAGVRNEQFF. CDR3 sequence (DNA): TGTGCCAGCAGCCCTGACCTAGCGGGAGTTCGCAATGAGCAGTTCTTC.

The V and J genes are TRBV5-1 and TRBJ2-2; TRBD1 aligns across 9 bases. Germline lookup yields CDR1 SGHRS and CDR2 YFSETQ. Trimming took 4 bases from V and 6 from J; bases not matched to a gene: 10. The CDR3 has 16 amino acids. CDR3 protein: CASSDRTGVPSGELFF. The CDR3 DNA follows: TGCGCCAGCAGCGACAGGACAGGGGTCCCATCCGGGGAGCTGTTTTTT.

J is TRBJ2-3 and V is TRBV30; the D gene is possibly TRBD2 (5 bases). Trimming took 0 bases from V and 2 from J, leaving 15 bases between them. Germline V lookup: CDR1 GTSNPN, CDR2 SVGIG (reference sequence). The CDR3 runs 16 residues. The CDR3 spells CAWSVGGYHSTDTQYF. Here the CDR3 DNA reads TGTGCCTGGAGTGTCGGCGGGTACCATTCCACAGATACGCAGTATTTT.

The count of this clone is one. V usage is TRBV6-5 and J usage is TRBJ1-4; 8 bases are shared with TRBD1. This CDR3 has 14 residues. In germline, CDR1 is MNHEY, CDR2 SVGAGI. The V and J ends lost 6 bases and 4 bases, in that order; junction bases with no gene match: 4. For the CDR3, the DNA is TGTGCCAGCAGGGACAGGGTTGGTAATGAAAAACTGTTTTTT. Residues: CASRDRVGNEKLFF.